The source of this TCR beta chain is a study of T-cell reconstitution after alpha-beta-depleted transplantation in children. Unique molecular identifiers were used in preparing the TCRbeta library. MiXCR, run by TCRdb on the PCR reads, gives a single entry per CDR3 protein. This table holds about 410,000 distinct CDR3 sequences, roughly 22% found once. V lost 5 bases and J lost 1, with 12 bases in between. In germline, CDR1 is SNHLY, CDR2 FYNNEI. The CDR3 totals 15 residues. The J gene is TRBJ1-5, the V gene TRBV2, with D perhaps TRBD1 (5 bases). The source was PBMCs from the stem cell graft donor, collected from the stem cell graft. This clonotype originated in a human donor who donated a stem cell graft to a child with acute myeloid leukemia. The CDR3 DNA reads TGTGCCAGCAGTCCAGGGTTGAGCAGCAATCAGCCCCAGCATTTT. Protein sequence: CASSPGLSSNQPQHF.